A selection of T cell receptor beta chains follows, all from one sample in a study of patients and donors after allogeneic stem cell transplantation. TCRdb re-called the RT-PCR reads through MiXCR, storing one row per CDR3 protein. The table has fewer than 30,000 distinct CDR3 sequences, 7% to 8.5% seen once. Sequencing was carried out using blood, either unsorted or a sorted T cell fraction (not recorded which). These receptors were taken from a human donor who was either an allogeneic HSCT recipient or a stem cell or donor lymphocyte infusion donor (not recorded which). It is not recorded whose cells these are; they may come from a transplant donor. Both conserved end residues are part of each CDR3. A D gene is named only where the DNA matches it firmly. The size of a clone is reported for some rows only, either as once, few or many, or as a class for expanded clones.

V: TRBV6-1; size: many; D: -; J: TRBJ2-1; CDR3: CASTYREEQFF; DNA: TGTGCCAGTACTTACAGGGAGGAGCAGTTCTTC
V: TRBV3-1; size: few; D: TRBD1; J: TRBJ1-1; CDR3: CASSPRQGARTEAFF; DNA: TGTGCCAGCAGCCCTAGACAGGGGGCGAGGACTGAAGCTTTCTTT
V: TRBV7-9; size: medium-sized; D: TRBD2; J: TRBJ2-3; CDR3: CASSSRTSGGDTQYF; DNA: TGTGCCAGCAGCTCTCGGACTAGCGGGGGGGATACGCAGTATTTT
V: TRBV6-1; size: many; D: -; J: TRBJ1-5; CDR3: CASSERRSLNQPQHF; DNA: TGTGCCAGCAGTGAAAGACGAAGTCTCAATCAGCCCCAGCATTTT
V: TRBV11-3; size: -; D: TRBD2; J: TRBJ2-7; CDR3: CASSSGGNPYEQYF; DNA: TGTGCCAGCAGCAGCGGGGGCAATCCCTACGAGCAGTACTTC
V: TRBV6-1; size: few; D: TRBD1; J: TRBJ2-7; CDR3: CASSWPGQRYEQYF; DNA: TGTGCCAGCAGCTGGCCGGGACAGCGCTACGAGCAGTACTTC
V: TRBV11-1; size: -; D: -; J: TRBJ1-1; CDR3: CASSLGTLGTEAFF; DNA: TGTGCCAGCAGCTTAGGGACTTTGGGAACTGAAGCTTTCTTT
V: TRBV20-1; size: many; D: -; J: TRBJ2-2; CDR3: CSARDGTTLAGELFF; DNA: TGCAGTGCTAGAGACGGGACCACACTTGCCGGGGAGCTGTTTTTT
V: TRBV7-7; size: few; D: -; J: TRBJ2-1; CDR3: CASSLDPMEDVYYNEQFF; DNA: TGTGCTAGCAGCTTAGACCCCATGGAAGACGTCTATTACAATGAGCAGTTCTTC
V: TRBV7-9; size: -; D: TRBD2; J: TRBJ2-1; CDR3: CASSVSGGALDEQFF; DNA: TGTGCCAGCAGCGTTAGCGGGGGGGCCTTAGATGAGCAGTTCTTC
V: TRBV20-1; size: many; D: -; J: TRBJ1-1; CDR3: CSAQSVGRGNTEAFF; DNA: TGCAGTGCTCAAAGCGTGGGACGCGGGAACACTGAAGCTTTCTTT
V: TRBV10-1; size: many; D: TRBD2; J: TRBJ2-5; CDR3: CASSGTSGLQETQYF; DNA: TGCGCCAGCTCCGGGACTAGCGGGTTGCAAGAGACCCAGTACTTC
V: TRBV12-3/TRBV12-4; size: few; D: TRBD1; J: TRBJ1-1; CDR3: CASSPGQGNTEAFF; DNA: TGTGCCAGCAGCCCGGGACAGGGGAACACTGAAGCTTTCTTT
V: TRBV12-3/TRBV12-4; size: many; D: -; J: TRBJ2-7; CDR3: CASSLNQAYEQYF; DNA: TGTGCCAGCAGTTTAAACCAAGCCTACGAGCAGTACTTC
V: TRBV15; size: many; D: -; J: TRBJ2-5; CDR3: CATSRVGGLETQYF; DNA: TGTGCCACCAGCAGAGTTGGAGGGTTGGAGACCCAGTACTTC
V: TRBV5-1; size: few; D: -; J: TRBJ2-7; CDR3: CASSSRDFLPYEQYF; DNA: TGCGCCAGCAGCTCCCGGGACTTCCTACCCTACGAGCAGTACTTC
V: TRBV7-9; size: many; D: -; J: TRBJ1-6; CDR3: CASSSPIGNSPLHF; DNA: TGTGCCAGCAGCTCCCCGATCGGGAATTCACCCCTCCACTTT
V: TRBV11-2; size: -; D: -; J: TRBJ2-3; CDR3: CASSASGRTDTQYF; DNA: TGTGCCAGCAGCGCAAGCGGGCGAACGGATACGCAGTATTTT
V: TRBV15; size: -; D: TRBD1; J: TRBJ1-1; CDR3: CATSRGQGNTEAFF; DNA: TGTGCCACCAGCAGAGGACAGGGGAACACTGAAGCTTTCTTT
V: TRBV7-3; size: many; D: -; J: TRBJ2-5; CDR3: CASSAQGGYETQYF; DNA: TGTGCCAGCAGCGCTCAGGGGGGGTACGAGACCCAGTACTTC
V: TRBV7-9; size: -; D: TRBD1; J: TRBJ1-1; CDR3: CASSWTGKGTEAFF; DNA: TGTGCCAGCAGCTGGACAGGGAAGGGCACTGAAGCTTTCTTT
V: TRBV7-2; size: many; D: TRBD1; J: TRBJ2-2; CDR3: CASSGQAYTGELFF; DNA: TGTGCCAGCAGCGGACAGGCGTACACCGGGGAGCTGTTTTTT
V: TRBV5-6; size: many; D: -; J: TRBJ2-4; CDR3: CASSFRDLKNIQYF; DNA: TGTGCCAGCAGCTTCCGGGACCTCAAAAACATTCAGTACTTC
V: TRBV4-2; size: many; D: TRBD1; J: TRBJ1-1; CDR3: CASSQGGTGDTEAFF; DNA: TGTGCCAGCAGCCAAGGTGGGACAGGGGATACTGAAGCTTTCTTT
V: TRBV3-1; size: many; D: -; J: TRBJ2-2; CDR3: CASSHSQNTGELFF; DNA: TGTGCCAGCAGCCACAGTCAGAACACCGGGGAGCTGTTTTTT
V: TRBV7-2; size: few; D: -; J: TRBJ2-5; CDR3: CASSLGWPGSQETQYF; DNA: TGTGCCAGCAGCTTAGGATGGCCCGGGAGTCAAGAGACCCAGTACTTC
V: TRBV15; size: few; D: TRBD1; J: TRBJ1-4; CDR3: CATSREVIRTGFNEKLFF; DNA: TGTGCCACCAGCAGAGAAGTAATTAGGACAGGCTTTAATGAAAAACTGTTTTTT
V: TRBV20-1; size: -; D: TRBD1; J: TRBJ2-5; CDR3: CSANKATGGKETQYF; DNA: TGCAGTGCTAATAAGGCCACAGGGGGGAAAGAGACCCAGTACTTC